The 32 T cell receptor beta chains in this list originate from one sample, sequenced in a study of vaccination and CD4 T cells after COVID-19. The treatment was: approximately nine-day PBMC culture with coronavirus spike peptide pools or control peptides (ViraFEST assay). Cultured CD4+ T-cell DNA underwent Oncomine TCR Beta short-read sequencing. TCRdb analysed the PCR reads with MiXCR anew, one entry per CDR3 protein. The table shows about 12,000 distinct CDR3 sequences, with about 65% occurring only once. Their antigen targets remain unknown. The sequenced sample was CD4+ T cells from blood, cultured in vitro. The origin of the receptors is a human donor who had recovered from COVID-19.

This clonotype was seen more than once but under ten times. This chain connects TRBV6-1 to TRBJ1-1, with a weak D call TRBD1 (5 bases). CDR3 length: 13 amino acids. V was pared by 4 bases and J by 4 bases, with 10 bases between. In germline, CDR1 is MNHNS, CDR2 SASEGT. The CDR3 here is CASSVTGGTEAFF. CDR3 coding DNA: TGTGCCAGCAGTGTAACAGGAGGCACTGAAGCTTTCTTT.

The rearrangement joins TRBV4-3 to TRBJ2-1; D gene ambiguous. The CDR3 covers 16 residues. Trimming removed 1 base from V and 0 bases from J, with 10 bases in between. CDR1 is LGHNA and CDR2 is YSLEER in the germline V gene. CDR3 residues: CASSQGRASSYNEQFF. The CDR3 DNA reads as TGCGCCAGCAGCCAAGGCCGGGCCAGCTCCTACAATGAGCAGTTCTTC.

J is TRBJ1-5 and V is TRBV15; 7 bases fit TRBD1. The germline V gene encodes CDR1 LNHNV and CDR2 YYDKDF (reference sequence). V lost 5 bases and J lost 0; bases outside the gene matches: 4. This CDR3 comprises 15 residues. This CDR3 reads CATSEGGHSNQPQHF. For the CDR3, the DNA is TGTGCCACCAGCGAAGGGGGCCATAGCAATCAGCCCCAGCATTTT.

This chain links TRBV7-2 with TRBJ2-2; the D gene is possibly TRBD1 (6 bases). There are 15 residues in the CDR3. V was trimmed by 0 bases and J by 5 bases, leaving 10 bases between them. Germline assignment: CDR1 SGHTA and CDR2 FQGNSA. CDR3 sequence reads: CASSLAQGRTGELFF. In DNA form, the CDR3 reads TGTGCCAGCAGCTTAGCACAGGGCCGAACCGGGGAGCTGTTTTTT.

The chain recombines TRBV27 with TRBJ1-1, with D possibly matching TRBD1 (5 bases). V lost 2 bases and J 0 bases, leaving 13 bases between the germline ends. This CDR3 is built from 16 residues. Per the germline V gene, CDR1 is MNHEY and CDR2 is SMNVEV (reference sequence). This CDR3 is CASSLIFGGMNTEAFF. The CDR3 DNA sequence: TGTGCCAGCAGTTTAATTTTTGGGGGGATGAACACTGAAGCTTTCTTT.

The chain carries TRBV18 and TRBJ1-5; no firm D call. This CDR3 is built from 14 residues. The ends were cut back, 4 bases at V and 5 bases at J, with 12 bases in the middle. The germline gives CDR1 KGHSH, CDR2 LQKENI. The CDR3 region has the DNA TGTGCCAGCTCACGTCTCCGGACGGATCAGCCCCAGCATTTT. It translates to CASSRLRTDQPQHF.

The CDR3 spells CASSSSRGNTEAFF. In DNA form, the CDR3 reads TGTGCCAGCAGTTCAAGCAGGGGAAACACTGAAGCTTTCTTT. This rearrangement joins TRBV6-5 to TRBJ1-1; D might be TRBD1 (6 bases). This CDR3 has 14 residues. V was clipped by 4 bases and J by 2 bases, with 11 bases between them. The germline V gene encodes CDR1 MNHEY and CDR2 SVGAGI.

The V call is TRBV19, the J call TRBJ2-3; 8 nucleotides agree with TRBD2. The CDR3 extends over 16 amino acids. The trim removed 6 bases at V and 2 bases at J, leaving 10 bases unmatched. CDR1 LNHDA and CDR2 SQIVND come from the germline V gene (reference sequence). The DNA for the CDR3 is TGTGCCAGTAGGGGAAGCGGGAGAGCCTTCACAGATACGCAGTATTTT. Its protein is CASRGSGRAFTDTQYF.

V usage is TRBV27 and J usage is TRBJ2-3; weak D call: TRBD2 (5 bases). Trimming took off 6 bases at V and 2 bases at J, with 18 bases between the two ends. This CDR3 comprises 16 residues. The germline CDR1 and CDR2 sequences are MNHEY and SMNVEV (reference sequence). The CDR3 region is CASRPNPPLATDTQYF. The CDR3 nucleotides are TGTGCCAGCAGACCAAACCCCCCCCTAGCCACAGATACGCAGTATTTT.

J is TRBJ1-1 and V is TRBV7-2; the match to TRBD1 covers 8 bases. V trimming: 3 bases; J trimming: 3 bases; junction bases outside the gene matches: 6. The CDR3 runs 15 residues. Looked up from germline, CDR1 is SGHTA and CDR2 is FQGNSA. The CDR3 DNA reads TGTGCCAGCAGCTTCTACAGGGGGGTGGACACTGAAGCTTTCTTT. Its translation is CASSFYRGVDTEAFF. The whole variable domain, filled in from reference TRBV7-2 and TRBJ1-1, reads GAGVSQSPSNKVTEKGKDVELRCDPISGHTALYWYRQSLGQGLEFLIYFQGNSAPDKSGLPSDRFSAERTGGSVSTLTIQRTQQEDSAVYLCASSFYRGVDTEAFFGQGTRLTVV.

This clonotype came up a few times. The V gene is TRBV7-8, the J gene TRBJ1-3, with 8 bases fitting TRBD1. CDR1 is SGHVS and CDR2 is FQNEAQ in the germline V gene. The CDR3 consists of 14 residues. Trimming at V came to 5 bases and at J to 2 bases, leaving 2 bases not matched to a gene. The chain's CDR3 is CASSLDRAGNTIYF. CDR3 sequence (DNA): TGTGCCAGCAGCCTGGACAGGGCTGGAAACACCATATATTTT.

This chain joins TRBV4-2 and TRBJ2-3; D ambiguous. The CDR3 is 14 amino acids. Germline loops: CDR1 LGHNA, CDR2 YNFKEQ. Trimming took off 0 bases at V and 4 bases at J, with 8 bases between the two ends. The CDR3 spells CASSQDTRADTQYF. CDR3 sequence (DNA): TGTGCCAGCAGCCAAGATACCCGCGCAGATACGCAGTATTTT.

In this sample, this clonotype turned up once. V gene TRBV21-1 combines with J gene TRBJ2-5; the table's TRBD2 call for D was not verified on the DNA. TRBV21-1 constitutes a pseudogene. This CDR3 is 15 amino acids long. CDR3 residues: CASSPLTSGPETQYF. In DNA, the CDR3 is TGTGCCAGCAGCCCACTTACTAGCGGTCCAGAGACCCAGTACTTC.

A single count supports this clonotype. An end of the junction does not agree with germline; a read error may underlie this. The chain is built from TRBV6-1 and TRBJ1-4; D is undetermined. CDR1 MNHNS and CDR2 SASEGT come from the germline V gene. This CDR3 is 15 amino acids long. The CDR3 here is CTSSVGAGVGEKLFF. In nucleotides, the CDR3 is TGTACCAGCAGTGTCGGCGCAGGCGTGGGCGAAAAACTGTTTTTT.

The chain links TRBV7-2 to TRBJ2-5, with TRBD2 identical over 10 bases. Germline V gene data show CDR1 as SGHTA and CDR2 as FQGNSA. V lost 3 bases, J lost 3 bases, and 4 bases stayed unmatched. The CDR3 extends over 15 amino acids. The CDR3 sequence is CASSFNGLAEETQYF. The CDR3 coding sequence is TGTGCCAGCAGCTTTAATGGACTAGCGGAAGAGACCCAGTACTTC.

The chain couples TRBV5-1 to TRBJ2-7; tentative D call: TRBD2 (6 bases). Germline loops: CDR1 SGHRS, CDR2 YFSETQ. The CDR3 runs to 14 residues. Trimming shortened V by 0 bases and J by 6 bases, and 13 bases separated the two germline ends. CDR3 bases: TGCGCCAGCAGCTTGGCCGCGTCCGGGGGCGAGCAGTACTTC. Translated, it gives CASSLAASGGEQYF.

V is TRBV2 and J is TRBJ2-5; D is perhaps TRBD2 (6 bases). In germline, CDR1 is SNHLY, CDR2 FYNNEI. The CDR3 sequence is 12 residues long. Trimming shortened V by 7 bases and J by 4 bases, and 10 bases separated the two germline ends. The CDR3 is CASTEGRETQYF. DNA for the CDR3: TGTGCCAGCACGGAGGGGCGAGAGACCCAGTACTTC.

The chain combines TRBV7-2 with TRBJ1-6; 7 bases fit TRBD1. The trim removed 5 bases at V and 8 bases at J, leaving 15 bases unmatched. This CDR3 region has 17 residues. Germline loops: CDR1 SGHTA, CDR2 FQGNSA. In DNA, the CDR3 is TGTGCCAGCAGCCCACACCCCAGCTGGCAGGGGGATTCACCCCTCCACTTT. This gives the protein CASSPHPSWQGDSPLHF.

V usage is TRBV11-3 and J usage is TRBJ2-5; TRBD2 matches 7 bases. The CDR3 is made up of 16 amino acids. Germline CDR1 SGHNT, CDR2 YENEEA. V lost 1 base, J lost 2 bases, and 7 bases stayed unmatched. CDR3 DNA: TGTGCCAGCAGCTTAGGCGTGCGGGAGTATCAAGAGACCCAGTACTTC. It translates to CASSLGVREYQETQYF.

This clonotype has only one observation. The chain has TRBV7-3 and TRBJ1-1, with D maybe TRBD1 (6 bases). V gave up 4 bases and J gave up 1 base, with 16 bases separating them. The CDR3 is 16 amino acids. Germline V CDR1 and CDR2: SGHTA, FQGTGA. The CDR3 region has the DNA TGTGCCAGCAGCTCCACTCCAGGGGCGGGGAACACTGAAGCTTTCTTT. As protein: CASSSTPGAGNTEAFF.

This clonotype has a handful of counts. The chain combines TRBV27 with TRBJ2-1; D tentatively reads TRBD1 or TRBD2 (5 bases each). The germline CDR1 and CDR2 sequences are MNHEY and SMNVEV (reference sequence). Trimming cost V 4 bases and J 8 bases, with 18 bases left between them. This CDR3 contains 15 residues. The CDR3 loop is CASSWDALGRDEQFF. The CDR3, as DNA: TGTGCCAGCAGTTGGGACGCGCTGGGTCGGGATGAGCAGTTCTTC.

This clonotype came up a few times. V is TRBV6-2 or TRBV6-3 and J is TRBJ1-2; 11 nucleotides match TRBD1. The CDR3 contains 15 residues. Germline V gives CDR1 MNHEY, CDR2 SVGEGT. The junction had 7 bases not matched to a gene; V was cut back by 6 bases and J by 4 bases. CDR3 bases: TGTGCCAGCAGCCCTTCCGGGACAGGGGGCTATGGCTACACCTTC. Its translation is CASSPSGTGGYGYTF.

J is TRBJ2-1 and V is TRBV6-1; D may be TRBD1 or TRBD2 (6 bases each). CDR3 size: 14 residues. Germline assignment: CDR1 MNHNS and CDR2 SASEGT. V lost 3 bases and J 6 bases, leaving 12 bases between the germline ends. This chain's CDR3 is CASSDWGAGNEQFF. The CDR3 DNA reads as TGTGCCAGCAGTGATTGGGGGGCCGGCAATGAGCAGTTCTTC.

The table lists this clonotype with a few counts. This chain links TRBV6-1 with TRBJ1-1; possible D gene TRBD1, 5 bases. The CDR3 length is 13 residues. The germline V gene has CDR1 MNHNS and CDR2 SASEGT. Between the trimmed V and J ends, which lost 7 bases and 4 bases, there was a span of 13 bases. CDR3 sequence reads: CASKPRASTEAFF. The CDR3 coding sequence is TGTGCCAGCAAACCCAGGGCGTCCACTGAAGCTTTCTTT.

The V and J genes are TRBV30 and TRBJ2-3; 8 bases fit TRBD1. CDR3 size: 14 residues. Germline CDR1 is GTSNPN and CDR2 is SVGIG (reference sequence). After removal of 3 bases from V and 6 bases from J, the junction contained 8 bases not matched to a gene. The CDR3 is CAWSADRGVDTQYF. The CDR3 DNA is TGTGCCTGGAGCGCCGACAGGGGAGTTGATACGCAGTATTTT.

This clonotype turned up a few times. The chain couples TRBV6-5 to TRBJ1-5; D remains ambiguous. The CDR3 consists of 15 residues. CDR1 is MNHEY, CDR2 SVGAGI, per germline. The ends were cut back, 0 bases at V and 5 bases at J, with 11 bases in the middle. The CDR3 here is CASSYSGSSYQPQHF. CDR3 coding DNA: TGTGCCAGCAGTTACTCGGGTAGCTCCTATCAGCCCCAGCATTTT.

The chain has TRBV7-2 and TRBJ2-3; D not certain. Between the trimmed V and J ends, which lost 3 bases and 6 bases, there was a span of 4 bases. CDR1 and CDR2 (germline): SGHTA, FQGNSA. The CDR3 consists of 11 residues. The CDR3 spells CASSFSDTQYF. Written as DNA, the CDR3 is TGTGCCAGCAGCTTCTCTGATACGCAGTATTTT.

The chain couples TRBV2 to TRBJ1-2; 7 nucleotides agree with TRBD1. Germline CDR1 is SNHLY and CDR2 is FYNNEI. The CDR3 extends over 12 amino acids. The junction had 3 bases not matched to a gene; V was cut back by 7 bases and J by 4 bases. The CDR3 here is CASMTGTYGYTF. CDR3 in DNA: TGTGCCAGCATGACAGGGACCTATGGCTACACCTTC.

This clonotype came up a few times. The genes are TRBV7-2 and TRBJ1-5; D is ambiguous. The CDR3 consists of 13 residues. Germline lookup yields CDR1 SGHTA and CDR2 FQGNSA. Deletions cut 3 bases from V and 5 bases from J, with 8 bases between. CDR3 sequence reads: CASSFTRDQPQHF. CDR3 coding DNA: TGTGCCAGCAGCTTTACCCGGGATCAGCCCCAGCATTTT.

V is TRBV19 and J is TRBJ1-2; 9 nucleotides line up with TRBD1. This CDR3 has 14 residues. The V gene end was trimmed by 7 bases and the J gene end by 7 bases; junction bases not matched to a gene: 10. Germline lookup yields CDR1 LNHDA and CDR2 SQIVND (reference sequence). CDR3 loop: CASTDPGQGGGYTF. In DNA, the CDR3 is TGTGCCAGTACCGATCCGGGACAGGGAGGTGGCTACACCTTC.

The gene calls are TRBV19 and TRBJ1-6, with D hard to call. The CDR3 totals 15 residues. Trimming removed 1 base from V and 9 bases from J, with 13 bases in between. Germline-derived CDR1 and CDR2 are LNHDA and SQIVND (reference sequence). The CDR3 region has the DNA TGTGCCAGTAGTATAGTGGGGAGGAGCCCTTCACCCCTCCACTTT. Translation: CASSIVGRSPSPLHF.

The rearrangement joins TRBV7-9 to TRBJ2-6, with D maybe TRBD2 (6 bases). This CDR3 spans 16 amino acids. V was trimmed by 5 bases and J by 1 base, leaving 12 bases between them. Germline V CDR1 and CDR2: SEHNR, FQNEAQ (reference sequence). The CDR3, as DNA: TGTGCCAGCAGCCCCACGGCGGGGTCTGGGGCCAACGTCCTGACTTTC. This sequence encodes CASSPTAGSGANVLTF. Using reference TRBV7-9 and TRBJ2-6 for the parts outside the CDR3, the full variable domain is DTGVSQNPRHKITKRGQNVTFRCDPISEHNRLYWYRQTLGQGPEFLTYFQNEAQLEKSRLLSDRFSAERPKGSFSTLEIQRTEQGDSAMYLCASSPTAGSGANVLTFGAGSRLTVL.